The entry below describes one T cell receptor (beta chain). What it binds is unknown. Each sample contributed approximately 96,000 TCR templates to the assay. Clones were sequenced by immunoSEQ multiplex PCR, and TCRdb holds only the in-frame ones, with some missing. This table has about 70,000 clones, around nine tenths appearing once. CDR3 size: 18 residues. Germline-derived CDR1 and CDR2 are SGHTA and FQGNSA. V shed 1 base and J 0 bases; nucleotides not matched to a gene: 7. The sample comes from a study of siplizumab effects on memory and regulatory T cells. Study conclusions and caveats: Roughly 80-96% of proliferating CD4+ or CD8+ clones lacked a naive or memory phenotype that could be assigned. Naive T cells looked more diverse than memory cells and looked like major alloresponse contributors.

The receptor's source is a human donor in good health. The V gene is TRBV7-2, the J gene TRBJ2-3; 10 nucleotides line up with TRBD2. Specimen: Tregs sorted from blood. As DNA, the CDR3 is TGTGCCAGCAGCTTAGTCTGGCTAGCGGGGGTTAGCACAGATACGCAGTATTTT. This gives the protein CASSLVWLAGVSTDTQYF.